Each of the 32 T cell receptor beta chains below was sequenced from the same sample in a study of response to subunit inactivated influenza vaccine. TCRdb processed the RT-PCR reads anew with MiXCR; each CDR3 protein has one entry. Of roughly 700,000 distinct CDR3 sequences listed, approximately 15% are singletons. The source material was PBMCs from blood, sampled around 15 days before vaccination. The receptors come from a man aged 45-65 years who received an inactivated influenza vaccine.

This clonotype was detected only a few times. The chain carries TRBV5-1 and TRBJ2-5; D call uncertain. This CDR3 contains 13 residues. The V end was cut by 2 bases, the J end by 5 bases, with 10 bases between. Germline V gene data show CDR1 as SGHRS and CDR2 as YFSETQ. Here the CDR3 DNA reads TGCGCCAGCAGCTTCCCGAATTTGGAGACCCAGTACTTC. Translated: CASSFPNLETQYF.

In its sample, this clonotype was seen a few times. The V gene is TRBV9, the J gene TRBJ2-7, with 10 bases aligning to TRBD2. Germline CDR1 reads SGDLS; CDR2 reads YYNGEE. V lost 0 bases to trimming and J lost 7 bases; unmatched junction nucleotides: 7. The CDR3 runs 15 residues. The CDR3 coding sequence is TGTGCCAGCAGCGTAGTACCTAGCGGGAGTGGGGAGCAGTACTTC. The encoded protein is CASSVVPSGSGEQYF. Variable domain in full (rest from reference TRBV9 and TRBJ2-7): DSGVTQTPKHLITATGQRVTLRCSPRSGDLSVYWYQQSLDQGLQFLIQYYNGEERAKGNILERFSAQQFPDLHSELNLSSLELGDSALYFCASSVVPSGSGEQYFGPGTRLTVT.

This clonotype has only a few counts. This chain uses TRBV11-1 with TRBJ2-7; D remains unclear. Trimming removed 5 bases from V and 0 bases from J, with 17 bases in between. The length of the CDR3 is 16 residues. In germline, CDR1 is SGHAT, CDR2 FQDESV (reference sequence). The CDR3 sequence is CASSKPRLISSYEQYF. CDR3 nucleotide sequence: TGTGCCAGCAGCAAGCCCCGACTGATTAGCTCCTACGAGCAGTACTTC. The full variable domain, with the rest looked up from reference TRBV11-1 and TRBJ2-7, is EAEVAQSPRYKITEKSQAVAFWCDPISGHATLYWYRQILGQGPELLVQFQDESVVDDSQLPKDRFSAERLKGVDSTLKIQPAELGDSAMYLCASSKPRLISSYEQYFGPGTRLTVT.

This clonotype was counted a few times. V usage is TRBV6-5 and J usage is TRBJ1-3, with D hard to call. The CDR3 contains 14 residues. The germline V and J ends were trimmed by 4 bases and 4 bases, with 11 bases remaining between them. The germline CDR1 and CDR2 sequences are MNHEY and SVGAGI. CDR3 bases: TGTGCCAGCAGTTCCTCGATTGCAGGAAACACCATATATTTT. Amino acid sequence: CASSSSIAGNTIYF.

J is TRBJ2-7 and V is TRBV7-9, with 7 nucleotides matching TRBD2. There are 15 residues in the CDR3. After removal of 2 bases from V and 5 bases from J, the junction contained 9 bases not matched to a gene. The germline CDR1 and CDR2 sequences are SEHNR and FQNEAQ (reference sequence). This CDR3 reads CASSLLGGSRHEQYF. In DNA form, the CDR3 reads TGTGCCAGCAGCTTACTTGGCGGGAGTAGGCACGAGCAGTACTTC.

The chain links TRBV6-2 or TRBV6-3 to TRBJ2-7; weak D call: TRBD1 (6 bases). CDR1 is MNHEY, CDR2 SVGEGT, per germline. There are 12 residues in the CDR3. Trimming left V 8 bases short and J 1 base short, with 9 bases between. The CDR3 region is CASAGASYEQYF. The CDR3 region has the DNA TGTGCCAGCGCAGGGGCTTCCTACGAGCAGTACTTC.

The gene calls are TRBV20-1 and TRBJ2-1; 14 nucleotides line up with TRBD2. The J segment lost 7 bases and the V segment lost 6 bases, leaving 8 bases of the junction unmatched. CDR3 length: 15 residues. CDR1 and CDR2 (germline): DFQATT, SNEGSKA (reference sequence). CDR3 loop: CSAIYGTSGSNEQFF. CDR3 DNA: TGCAGTGCAATCTATGGGACTAGCGGGAGTAATGAGCAGTTCTTC.

This clonotype appeared many times. The V gene is TRBV2, the J gene TRBJ2-1; TRBD2 agrees at 9 bases. The CDR3 is 15 amino acids. From germline, CDR1 is SNHLY and CDR2 FYNNEI. V dropped 1 base and J dropped 4; count of bases not matched to a gene: 2. The CDR3 nucleotides are TGTGCCAGCAGTGAAGGCGGGAGGGGTTACAATGAGCAGTTCTTC. It is translated as CASSEGGRGYNEQFF.

This clonotype came up many times. CDR3 protein: CATSRDSGGLNTEAFF. CDR3 nucleotides: TGTGCCACCAGCAGAGACTCAGGGGGTCTGAACACTGAAGCTTTCTTT. The genes are TRBV15 and TRBJ1-1; TRBD1 matches 7 bases. CDR3 length: 16 amino acids. V lost 0 bases, J lost 0 bases, and 4 bases stayed unmatched. Germline loops: CDR1 LNHNV, CDR2 YYDKDF (reference sequence).

The J gene is TRBJ2-7, the V gene TRBV12-3 or TRBV12-4, with TRBD1 as a possible D gene (6 bases). Between the trimmed V and J ends, which lost 0 bases and 3 bases, there was a span of 12 bases. The CDR3 is made up of 15 amino acids. CDR3 region: CASSLAAGVNYEQYF. The CDR3 DNA is TGTGCCAGCAGTTTAGCGGCAGGGGTAAACTACGAGCAGTACTTC.

The chain has TRBV6-2 or TRBV6-3 and TRBJ2-1; D is undetermined. The CDR3 totals 14 residues. The V end lost 8 bases, the J end lost 10 bases, and 21 bases lay between the germline ends. The germline V gene has CDR1 MNHEY and CDR2 SVGEGT. The CDR3 reads CASRNEKAPWEQFF. The CDR3 nucleotides read TGTGCCAGCCGAAACGAAAAGGCCCCCTGGGAGCAGTTCTTC.

The chain has TRBV3-1 and TRBJ1-2; 7 bases line up with TRBD1. The germline V gene has CDR1 LGHDT and CDR2 YNNKEL (reference sequence). CDR3 length: 14 residues. V lost 4 bases, J lost 4 bases, and 6 bases stayed unmatched. DNA for the CDR3: TGTGCCAGCAGCCTACCAGGGGGGAGCTATGGCTACACCTTC. Residues: CASSLPGGSYGYTF. Full variable domain (outside the CDR3, taken from reference TRBV3-1 and TRBJ1-2): DTAVSQTPKYLVTQMGNDKSIKCEQNLGHDTMYWYKQDSKKFLKIMFSYNNKELIINETVPNRFSPKSPDKAHLNLHINSLELGDSAVYFCASSLPGGSYGYTFGSGTRLTVV.

This clonotype was observed a handful of times. CDR3 sequence (DNA): TGTGCCAGCAGCTTAGAGGCCGGAATGTACCAAGAGACCCAGTACTTC. Amino acids: CASSLEAGMYQETQYF. The chain employs TRBV11-1 and TRBJ2-5; D not resolved. V was clipped by 1 base and J by 0 bases, with 12 bases between them. CDR3 size: 16 residues. Germline CDR1 reads SGHAT; CDR2 reads FQDESV (reference sequence).

Remarks on this clonotype: Possible read error: a much larger clone is one base away. This chain joins TRBV20-1 and TRBJ2-1, with D possibly matching TRBD2 (7 bases). Between the trimmed V and J ends, which lost 0 bases and 0 bases, there was a span of 15 bases. The CDR3 has 17 residues. Germline V gene lookup returns CDR1 DFQATT and CDR2 SNEGSKA (reference sequence). CDR3 DNA: TGCAGTGCTAGAGATATCGGGGGCGGGAGCTCCTACAATGAGCAGTTCTTC. The encoded protein is CSARDIGGGSSYNEQFF.

The V gene is TRBV25-1, the J gene TRBJ2-7, with TRBD2 identical over 8 bases. This CDR3 is 14 amino acids long. Trimming removed 6 bases from V and 0 bases from J; junction bases left unmatched: 4. Germline CDR1 MGHDK, CDR2 SYGVNS. The CDR3 DNA reads TGTGCCAGCAGACCACTAGCGGACTCCTACGAGCAGTACTTC. Translating it yields CASRPLADSYEQYF.

This clonotype has more than one count but fewer than ten. This may arise from a read error, as a much more abundant clone is one base away. This sequence joins TRBV5-1 and TRBJ2-1, with 9 positions matching TRBD2. The germline V gene has CDR1 SGHRS and CDR2 YFSETQ. J lost 6 bases, V lost 0 bases, and 4 bases had no gene match. The CDR3 has 15 amino acids. CDR3 coding DNA: TGCGCCAGCAGCTTGGCCGGGACTAGCAGCAATGAGCAGTTCTTC. As protein: CASSLAGTSSNEQFF.

The chain carries TRBV28 and TRBJ2-2; D remains unclear. CDR1 MDHEN and CDR2 SYDVKM come from the germline V gene. The length of the CDR3 is 14 residues. The ends were cut back, 4 bases at V and 5 bases at J, with 11 bases in the middle. CDR3 protein: CASSYLRETGELFF. The CDR3 DNA reads TGTGCCAGCAGTTACCTTAGGGAAACCGGGGAGCTGTTTTTT.

The chain employs TRBV6-1 and TRBJ2-2, with 13 bases that match TRBD2. The CDR3 runs to 16 residues. V trimming: 6 bases; J trimming: 6 bases; junction bases outside the gene matches: 7. CDR1 and CDR2 (germline): MNHNS, SASEGT. The chain's CDR3 is CASSKGTSGVPGELFF. The CDR3 DNA sequence: TGTGCCAGCAGCAAGGGGACTAGCGGGGTTCCCGGGGAGCTGTTTTTT.

The genes are TRBV10-3 and TRBJ2-5; D unresolved. The ends were cut back, 10 bases at V and 3 bases at J, with 3 bases in the middle. The CDR3 contains 9 residues. From germline, CDR1 is ENHRY and CDR2 SYGVKD. In nucleotides, the CDR3 is TGTGCCACCAAAGAGACCCAGTACTTC. It yields the protein CATKETQYF.

The chain links TRBV30 to TRBJ1-2; D gene uncertain. V dropped 0 bases and J dropped 8 bases, with 16 bases sitting between them. This CDR3 has 14 residues. Germline V lookup: CDR1 GTSNPN, CDR2 SVGIG (reference sequence). DNA for the CDR3: TGTGCCTGGAGTGTACTAGGAGGGTTGGAAGGCTACACCTTC. Translating gives CAWSVLGGLEGYTF.

This clonotype appeared many times. The V call is TRBV5-1, the J call TRBJ2-1; possibly TRBD2 for D (6 bases). V gave up 4 bases and J gave up 6 bases, with 14 bases separating them. The CDR3 runs to 14 residues. Germline CDR1 SGHRS, CDR2 YFSETQ. The CDR3 sequence: CASSLGGPSNEQFF. The CDR3 nucleotides are TGCGCCAGCAGCCTGGGAGGCCCATCCAATGAGCAGTTCTTC. Complete variable domain (other parts from reference TRBV5-1 and TRBJ2-1): KAGVTQTPRYLIKTRGQQVTLSCSPISGHRSVSWYQQTPGQGLQFLFEYFSETQRNKGNFPGRFSGRQFSNSRSEMNVSTLELGDSALYLCASSLGGPSNEQFFGPGTRLTVL.

This chain links TRBV7-2 with TRBJ2-3; 13 positions agree with TRBD2. This CDR3 comprises 15 residues. Germline V gene sequence: CDR1 SGHTA, CDR2 FQGNSA. J gave up 8 bases and V 5 bases, and 7 bases lay outside the gene matches. The CDR3 reads CASSPTSGGRGTQYF. The CDR3 nucleotides are TGTGCCAGCAGCCCGACTAGCGGGGGGCGGGGTACGCAGTATTTT.

Only a few counts were recorded for this clonotype. The chain recombines TRBV4-1 with TRBJ2-5; tentative D call: TRBD2 (6 bases). Between the trimmed V and J ends, which lost 6 bases and 5 bases, there was a span of 19 bases. The CDR3 spans 15 residues. CDR1 and CDR2 from the germline V gene are MGHRA and YSYEKL. CDR3: CASRRTGLRGETQYF. CDR3 DNA: TGCGCCAGCAGACGGACGGGACTCCGGGGGGAGACCCAGTACTTC.

V gene TRBV15 combines with J gene TRBJ2-7; D gene ambiguous. Trimming cost V 0 bases and J 2 bases, with 8 bases left between them. The CDR3 loop spans 14 amino acids. Germline CDR1 and CDR2: LNHNV and YYDKDF (reference sequence). The CDR3 sequence: CATSRDQLAYEQYF. The CDR3 nucleotides are TGTGCCACCAGCAGAGATCAGCTGGCCTACGAGCAGTACTTC.

In its sample, this clonotype was seen a few times. V usage is TRBV4-1 and J usage is TRBJ2-2; D gene unclear. V dropped 1 base and J dropped 3 bases, with 12 bases sitting between them. The length of the CDR3 is 16 residues. Germline V gene sequence: CDR1 MGHRA, CDR2 YSYEKL. The CDR3 coding sequence is TGCGCCAGCAGCCAAGCCGGTGGCTCGTACACCGGGGAGCTGTTTTTT. As protein: CASSQAGGSYTGELFF.

This clonotype was found a few times. V is TRBV4-2 and J is TRBJ2-1, with 8 bases lining up with TRBD1. This CDR3 comprises 17 residues. The J segment lost 0 bases and the V segment lost 1 base, leaving 5 bases of the junction unmatched. The V gene's germline CDR1 is LGHNA and CDR2 YNFKEQ. CDR3: CASSQVGQDSSYNEQFF. Here the CDR3 DNA reads TGTGCCAGCAGCCAAGTGGGACAGGACAGCTCCTACAATGAGCAGTTCTTC.

The chain uses TRBV3-1 and TRBJ1-3; possible D gene TRBD1, 5 bases. Germline-derived CDR1 and CDR2 are LGHDT and YNNKEL (reference sequence). The CDR3 is 15 residues long. V lost 4 bases and J 3 bases, leaving 13 bases between the germline ends. Here the CDR3 DNA reads TGTGCCAGCAGCCCCCGGCAGGGAGGTGGAAACACCATATATTTT. As protein: CASSPRQGGGNTIYF.

This clonotype has a handful of counts. The CDR3 region is CACNIGTSGRSEQFF. The CDR3 DNA reads as TGTGCCTGCAACATTGGGACTAGCGGGAGGAGCGAGCAGTTCTTC. V and J are TRBV30 and TRBJ2-1; 15 nucleotides match TRBD2. CDR1 and CDR2 (germline): GTSNPN, SVGIG (reference sequence). This CDR3 region has 15 residues. The J segment lost 10 bases and the V segment lost 6 bases, leaving 10 bases of the junction unmatched.

At least ten counts were recorded for this clonotype. The V and J genes are TRBV10-3 and TRBJ2-3; 7 nucleotides agree with TRBD1. Germline-derived CDR1 and CDR2 are ENHRY and SYGVKD. This CDR3 region has 15 residues. Germline trimming cut 6 bases from V and 1 base from J; bases unmatched to any gene: 7. The CDR3 DNA is TGTGCCATCAGCCCAACAGGGACAGGCACAGATACGCAGTATTTT. It codes for CAISPTGTGTDTQYF.

The rearrangement links TRBV28 to TRBJ2-7, with TRBD1 matching 7 bases. V gave up 2 bases and J gave up 3 bases; unmatched junction bases: 7. This CDR3 has 15 amino acids. Germline V CDR1 and CDR2: MDHEN, SYDVKM. This chain's CDR3 is CASSLRAGGIYEQYF. CDR3 coding DNA: TGTGCCAGCAGTTTAAGGGCAGGGGGAATCTACGAGCAGTACTTC.

This clonotype has a handful of counts. CDR3 region: CASSQLSTGELFF. The CDR3, as DNA: TGTGCCAGCAGCCAACTTTCCACCGGGGAGCTGTTTTTT. V gene TRBV3-1 combines with J gene TRBJ2-2; the D is unclear. The CDR3 covers 13 residues. Germline-derived CDR1 and CDR2 are LGHDT and YNNKEL (reference sequence). Deletions cut 2 bases from V and 4 bases from J, with 5 bases between. The entire variable domain, with the rest obtained from reference TRBV3-1 and TRBJ2-2, is as follows: DTAVSQTPKYLVTQMGNDKSIKCEQNLGHDTMYWYKQDSKKFLKIMFSYNNKELIINETVPNRFSPKSPDKAHLNLHINSLELGDSAVYFCASSQLSTGELFFGEGSRLTVL.

This clonotype was recorded many times. The chain uses TRBV20-1 and TRBJ2-7; TRBD1 matches 7 bases. The CDR3 loop spans 12 amino acids. Looked up from germline, CDR1 is DFQATT and CDR2 is SNEGSKA (reference sequence). Trimming removed 6 bases from V and 5 bases from J; junction bases left unmatched: 7. In DNA form, the CDR3 reads TGCAGTGCCCGAAGACAGGGAGACGAGCAGTACTTC. Its protein product is CSARRQGDEQYF.